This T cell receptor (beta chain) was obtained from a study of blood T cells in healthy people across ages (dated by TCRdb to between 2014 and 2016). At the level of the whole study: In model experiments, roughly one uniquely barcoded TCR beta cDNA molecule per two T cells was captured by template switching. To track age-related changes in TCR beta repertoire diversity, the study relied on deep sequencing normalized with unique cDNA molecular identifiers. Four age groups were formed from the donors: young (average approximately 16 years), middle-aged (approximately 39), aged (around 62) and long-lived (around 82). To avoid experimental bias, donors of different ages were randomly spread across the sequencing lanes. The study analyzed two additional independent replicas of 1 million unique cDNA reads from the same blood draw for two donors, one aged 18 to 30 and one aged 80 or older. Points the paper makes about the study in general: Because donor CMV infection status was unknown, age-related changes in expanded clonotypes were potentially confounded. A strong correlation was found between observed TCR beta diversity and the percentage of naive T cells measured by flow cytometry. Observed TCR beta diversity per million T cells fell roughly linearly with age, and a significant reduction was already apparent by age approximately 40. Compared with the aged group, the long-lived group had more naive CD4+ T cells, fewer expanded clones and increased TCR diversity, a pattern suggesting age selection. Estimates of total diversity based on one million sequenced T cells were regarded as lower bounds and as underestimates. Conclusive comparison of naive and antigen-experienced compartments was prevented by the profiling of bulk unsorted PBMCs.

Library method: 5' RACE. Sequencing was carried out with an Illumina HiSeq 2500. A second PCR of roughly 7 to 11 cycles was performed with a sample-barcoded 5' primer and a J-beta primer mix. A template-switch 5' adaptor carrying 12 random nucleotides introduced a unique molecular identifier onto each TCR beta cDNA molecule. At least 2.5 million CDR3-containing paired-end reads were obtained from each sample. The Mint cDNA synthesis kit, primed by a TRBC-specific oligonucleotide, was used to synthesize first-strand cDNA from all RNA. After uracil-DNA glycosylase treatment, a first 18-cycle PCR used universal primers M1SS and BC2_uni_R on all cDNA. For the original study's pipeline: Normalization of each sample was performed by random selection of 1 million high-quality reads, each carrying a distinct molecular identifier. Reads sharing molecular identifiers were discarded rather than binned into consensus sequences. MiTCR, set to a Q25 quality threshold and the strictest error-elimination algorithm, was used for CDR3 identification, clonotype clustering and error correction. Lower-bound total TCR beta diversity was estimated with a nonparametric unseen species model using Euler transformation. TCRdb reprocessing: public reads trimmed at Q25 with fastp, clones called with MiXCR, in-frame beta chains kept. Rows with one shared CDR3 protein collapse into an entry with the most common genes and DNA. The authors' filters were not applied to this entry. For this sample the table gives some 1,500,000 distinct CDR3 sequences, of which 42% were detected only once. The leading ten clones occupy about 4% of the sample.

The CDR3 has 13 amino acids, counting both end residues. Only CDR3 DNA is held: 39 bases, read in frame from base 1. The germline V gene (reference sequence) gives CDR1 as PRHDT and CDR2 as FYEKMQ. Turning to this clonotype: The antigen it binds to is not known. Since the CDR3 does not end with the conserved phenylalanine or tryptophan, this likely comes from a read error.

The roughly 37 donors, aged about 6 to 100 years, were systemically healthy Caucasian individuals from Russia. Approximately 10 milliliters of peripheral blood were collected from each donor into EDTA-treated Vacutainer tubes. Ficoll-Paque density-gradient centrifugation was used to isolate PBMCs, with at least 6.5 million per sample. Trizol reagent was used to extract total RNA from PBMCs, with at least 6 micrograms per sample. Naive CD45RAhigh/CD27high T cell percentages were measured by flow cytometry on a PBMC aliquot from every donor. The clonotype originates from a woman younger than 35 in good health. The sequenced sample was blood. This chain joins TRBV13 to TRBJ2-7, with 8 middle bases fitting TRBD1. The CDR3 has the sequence CASSAGGIYQQYL. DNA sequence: TGTGCCAGCAGCGCAGGGGGCATCTACCAGCAGTACCTC.